This TCR beta chain came from a study of CD8+ T cells in alopecia areata. Treatment in this sample: oral pan-JAK inhibitor, 5-10 mg twice daily. It was from PBMCs that CD4+ and CD8+ T cells were sorted. The trim removed 0 bases at V and 7 bases at J, leaving 7 bases unmatched. The CDR3 is 16 amino acids. Looked up from germline, CDR1 is SGHNT and CDR2 is YYREEE (reference sequence). cDNA prepared by RNA extraction and subsequent reverse transcription served as the template for sequencing. Generated by immunoSEQ multiplex PCR, the TCRdb table keeps only in-frame clones and is missing some. The table lists some 80,000 clones, around 67% of them singletons, with about 25% in the top ten. Study outcomes and limitations: While patients received tofacitinib, many expanded lesional clones remained present in scalp and blood. As there was one nonresponder, how baseline CD8+ expansion relates to response remains uncertain.

With regard to this clone: As yet, its antigen is unknown.

The chain couples TRBV5-4 to TRBJ1-2, with 12 nucleotides matching TRBD1. Material: CD8+ T cells sorted from blood, obtained at week 24, from a patient treated with tofacitinib. The sequence was collected from a human donor with alopecia areata. CDR3 in amino acids: CASSLGPGQGAVGYTF. The CDR3 DNA is TGTGCCAGCAGCTTGGGACCGGGACAGGGGGCTGTTGGCTACACCTTC.